These T cell receptor beta chains were read from a single sample in a study of post-analysis software for immune sequencing data. MiXCR was run by TCRdb on the PCR reads, yielding one entry per CDR3 protein. The sample consists of 650,000 to 850,000 distinct CDR3 sequences, approximately 53% of them appearing once. Sequencing used blood. The receptors shown here come from a girl aged 5-17 years with multiple sclerosis. The CDR3 runs from the conserved cysteine through the conserved F or W. Fields, in order: CDR3 protein, clone size, V gene. Size is stated for part of the rows, as once, few or many counts, or as a class when the clone is expanded.

CDR3 protein: CSVEDRGADGETQYF
clone size: NA
V gene: TRBV29-1

CDR3 protein: CSVSGGVTQTQYF
clone size: NA
V gene: TRBV20-1

CDR3 protein: CSLGVRDRADTQYF
clone size: NA
V gene: TRBV29-1

CDR3 protein: CASSPKGPETQYF
clone size: few
V gene: TRBV7-2

CDR3 protein: CASSVQDTPGTYEQYF
clone size: NA
V gene: TRBV9

CDR3 protein: CVSSKEGAGGNEQFF
clone size: once
V gene: TRBV27

CDR3 protein: CASSQAGRETTDTQYF
clone size: few
V gene: TRBV4-1

CDR3 protein: CASKGGGSGANVLTF
clone size: NA
V gene: TRBV10-2

CDR3 protein: CSDGQPILSYGYTF
clone size: NA
V gene: TRBV29-1

CDR3 protein: CAIHGGNNHNEQFF
clone size: NA
V gene: TRBV10-3

CDR3 protein: CSANPEASTDTQYF
clone size: NA
V gene: TRBV20-1

CDR3 protein: CSARDGGVGTQYF
clone size: few
V gene: TRBV20-1

CDR3 protein: CSVEIATNEKLFF
clone size: NA
V gene: TRBV29-1

CDR3 protein: CASSFGSGGLQYF
clone size: NA
V gene: TRBV12-3/TRBV12-4

CDR3 protein: CSATGLGWNIQYF
clone size: NA
V gene: TRBV20-1

CDR3 protein: CASSLESVLGGGTEAFF
clone size: NA
V gene: TRBV5-6

CDR3 protein: CASSYLAGDTQYF
clone size: NA
V gene: TRBV12-3/TRBV12-4

CDR3 protein: CASSKAGGTYEQYF
clone size: NA
V gene: TRBV7-9

CDR3 protein: CASSLRQGSTREQYF
clone size: NA
V gene: TRBV12-3/TRBV12-4

CDR3 protein: CSAPRAGALYNEQFF
clone size: once
V gene: TRBV20-1

CDR3 protein: CASSTADRGTLTDTQYF
clone size: NA
V gene: TRBV6-6

CDR3 protein: CASSPIKGGEAFF
clone size: NA
V gene: TRBV18

CDR3 protein: CAISEGLAGAYEQYF
clone size: once
V gene: TRBV10-3

CDR3 protein: CASSLTSVGRTYEQYF
clone size: NA
V gene: TRBV5-1

CDR3 protein: CSASPYPPTTTRGGADTQYF
clone size: medium-sized
V gene: TRBV20-1

CDR3 protein: CASSVRTGRSSETQYF
clone size: NA
V gene: TRBV6-1

CDR3 protein: CSVGRGMYEQYF
clone size: few
V gene: TRBV29-1